A selection of T cell receptor beta chains follows, all from one sample in a study of cytomegalovirus exposure and HLA in healthy donors. This table comes from immunoSEQ multiplex PCR, and its TCRdb copy is limited to in-frame clones, with some not included. The sample has about 90,000 clones, around 79% seen once. The sequenced material came from PBMCs. The receptor source for this set is a woman aged 40-49 years in good health and CMV-seropositive. The CDR3 runs from the conserved cysteine through the conserved F or W. D genes are given only for firm matches. Only part of the rows carry a size: once, few, many, or a class if the clone is expanded.

length,J,V,size,D,DNA,CDR3
13,TRBJ1-4,TRBV6-4,.,.,TGTGCCAGCAGTGGGTCGGGTCCAGAGGAACTGTTTTTT,CASSGSGPEELFF
20,TRBJ2-2,TRBV7-3,.,TRBD2,TGTGCCAGCAGCTTAAAGCGAAGATTAGCGGGAGGGCCGAACACCGGGGAGCTGTTTTTT,CASSLKRRLAGGPNTGELFF
17,TRBJ1-2,TRBV4-2,.,.,TGTGCCAGCAGCCACGCCGTCCAGCCCACGGGTAACTATGGCTACACCTTC,CASSHAVQPTGNYGYTF
14,TRBJ2-1,TRBV5-5,once,.,TGTGCCAGCAGCTTGGTGGGGGGTAGCGATGAGCAGTTCTTC,CASSLVGGSDEQFF
15,TRBJ1-1,TRBV5-1,few,TRBD1,TGCGCCAGCAGGTTATACAGGGGCTCGGGCACTGAAGCTTTCTTT,CASRLYRGSGTEAFF
16,TRBJ2-1,TRBV9,.,TRBD2,TGTGCCAGCAGCGTAGACCCAGGGACTAGCGGGAGGGAACAGTTCTTC,CASSVDPGTSGREQFF
15,TRBJ2-5,TRBV7-8,once,TRBD2,TGTGCCAGCAGCCCTGGACTAGTTGGAGGTGAGACCCAGTACTTC,CASSPGLVGGETQYF
16,TRBJ2-1,TRBV19,.,TRBD1,TGTGCCAGTAGTATAGGACAGGGGTTGATGGACAATGAGCAGTTCTTC,CASSIGQGLMDNEQFF
15,TRBJ1-3,TRBV2,few,.,TGTGCCAGCAGGGACGGGGGGCAAACTGGAAACACCATATATTTT,CASRDGGQTGNTIYF
12,TRBJ2-3,TRBV15,.,.,TGTGCCACCAGCAGAGATGCAGGGACGCAGTATTTT,CATSRDAGTQYF
16,TRBJ2-3,TRBV4-2,.,.,TGTGCCAGCAGCCAAGATGGACGGGAGTGGCCAGATACGCAGTATTTT,CASSQDGREWPDTQYF
15,TRBJ2-1,TRBV6-5,.,TRBD2,TGTGCCAGCAGTTACTCGACTAGCGGCTACAATGAGCAGTTCTTC,CASSYSTSGYNEQFF
13,TRBJ2-7,TRBV19,once,.,TGTGCCAGTAGTTCGGGGGTGGGCTACGAGCAGTACTTC,CASSSGVGYEQYF
13,TRBJ2-7,TRBV19,once,.,TGTGCCAGTAGTTTGACACGGCTCTACGAGCAGTACTTC,CASSLTRLYEQYF
13,TRBJ1-1,TRBV18,.,TRBD1,TGTGCCAGCTCTCGGGACAGAAACACTGAAGCTTTCTTT,CASSRDRNTEAFF
16,TRBJ1-2,TRBV27,.,.,TGTGCCAGCAGTTTTTCCGTTGGGGCAGGAGACTATGGCTACACCTTC,CASSFSVGAGDYGYTF
15,TRBJ1-2,TRBV4-3,once,TRBD1,TGCGCCAGCAGCCCGGGGTCCGGGACAGGCCATGGCTACACCTTC,CASSPGSGTGHGYTF
12,TRBJ2-3,TRBV9,.,.,TGTGCCAGCAGCGTTGGAGAGAACCCCAACCAATTT,CASSVGENPNQF
15,TRBJ2-7,TRBV7-9,.,TRBD2,TGTGCCAGCAGCTCCATAGCGGGAGTTGCCTACGAGCAGTACTTC,CASSSIAGVAYEQYF
15,TRBJ2-5,TRBV5-6,.,.,TGTGCCAGCAGCTTGGTGCCAGGGGCTCGGGAGACCCAGTACTTC,CASSLVPGARETQYF
16,TRBJ2-1,TRBV5-4,.,TRBD2,TGTGCCAGCAGCCGTCGGACTAGCGGGTACCTCAATGAGCAGTTCTTC,CASSRRTSGYLNEQFF
15,TRBJ2-3,TRBV4-2,.,TRBD2,TGTGCCAGCAGCCAAGATGCTGCGGGAGGTGATACGCAGTATTTT,CASSQDAAGGDTQYF
14,TRBJ1-5,TRBV28,.,.,TGTGCCAGCAGTTTATGGCAGGGTGGTCAGCCCCAGCATTTT,CASSLWQGGQPQHF
16,TRBJ1-1,TRBV4-2,once,TRBD1,TGTGCCAGCAGCCAACCCGTTGGAGGGGGCAACACTGAAGCTTTCTTT,CASSQPVGGGNTEAFF
19,TRBJ2-2,TRBV7-9,.,TRBD2,TGTGCCAGCAGCAACCCCATGGGACTAGCGGGAGGGTCCACCGGGGAGCTGTTTTTT,CASSNPMGLAGGSTGELFF
13,TRBJ2-1,TRBV15,.,.,TGTGCCACCAGCCCCGGAGGCCCCAATGAGCAGTTCTTC,CATSPGGPNEQFF
14,TRBJ2-7,TRBV10-3,.,.,TGTGCCATCAGTGAGGGACGGGAGCCCAACGAGCAGTACTTC,CAISEGREPNEQYF
13,TRBJ1-1,TRBV7-3,few,.,TGTGCCAGCAGCTCCAATTCGAACACTGAAGCTTTCTTT,CASSSNSNTEAFF
15,TRBJ2-1,TRBV5-6,.,.,TGTGCCAGCAGCCACGCTAGGACAATCGACAATGAGCAGTTCTTC,CASSHARTIDNEQFF
13,TRBJ1-5,TRBV18,.,.,TGTGCCAGCTCACCGGGCAGGGATCAGCCCCAGCATTTT,CASSPGRDQPQHF
14,TRBJ2-5,TRBV7-7,.,TRBD2,TGTGCTAGCAGCGGGGGGAGGGACCAAGAGACCCAGTACTTC,CASSGGRDQETQYF
12,TRBJ2-6,TRBV5-4,.,.,TGTGCCTCCGTCGGTGGGGCCAACGTCCTGACTTTC,CASVGGANVLTF
13,TRBJ1-4,TRBV4-1,few,.,TGCGCCAGCAGCTTAGGGGTGGGGGAAAAACTGTTTTTT,CASSLGVGEKLFF
13,TRBJ2-7,TRBV30,.,.,TGTGCCTGGAGAGAAGGAACCAGGAACGAGCAGTACTTC,CAWREGTRNEQYF
15,TRBJ1-6,TRBV5-1,.,.,TGCGCCAGCAGCTTGACGGGTCAGATAAATTCACCCCTCCACTTT,CASSLTGQINSPLHF
14,TRBJ2-7,TRBV19,.,.,TGTGCCAGTAGCACATCACCGGGTTCCTACGAGCAGTACTTC,CASSTSPGSYEQYF
15,TRBJ2-5,TRBV7-9,few,.,TGTGCCAGCAGCTTAAGGAGCACGGCGAGGGAGACCCAGTACTTC,CASSLRSTARETQYF
14,TRBJ2-1,TRBV11-1,few,.,TGTGCCAGCAGCGGCGGGTGGGCCCGCAATGAGCAGTTCTTC,CASSGGWARNEQFF
18,TRBJ1-1,TRBV4-3,.,.,TGCGCCAGCAGCCTTAATCCCCAAGGGGGGGCTGTGGGCACTGAAGCTTTCTTT,CASSLNPQGGAVGTEAFF
15,TRBJ2-1,TRBV11-2,.,TRBD2,TGTGCCAGCAGACCTAGCGGGAGTTTATTTAATGAGCAGTTCTTC,CASRPSGSLFNEQFF
15,TRBJ2-4,TRBV11-3,.,TRBD1,TGTGCCAGCAGCGCGCGACAGGGGGTTGAAAACATTCAGTACTTC,CASSARQGVENIQYF
12,TRBJ2-7,TRBV7-8,.,.,TGTGCCAGCAGCTTAGTTGCCGGGGGTCAGTACTTC,CASSLVAGGQYF
14,TRBJ2-5,TRBV28,.,TRBD2,TGTGCCAGCGGCACTAGCGTGATCCAAGAGACCCAGTACTTC,CASGTSVIQETQYF
13,TRBJ1-1,TRBV6-5,.,TRBD1,TGTGCCACCCAGACAGGGACTAACACTGAAGCTTTCTTT,CATQTGTNTEAFF
18,TRBJ2-7,TRBV4-2,.,TRBD2,TGTGCCAGCAGCCAAGATTCACTAGCGGGAGAATTGTGGTACGAGCAGTACTTC,CASSQDSLAGELWYEQYF